Listed below are T cell receptor beta chains from one sample, sequenced in a study of OX40 agonist ivuxolimab in advanced cancers. Assay: immunoSEQ multiplex PCR; the TCRdb copy retains only in-frame clones and omits some. The repertoire has about 72,000 clones, roughly 80% of them found once; the top ten carry 4.5% to 6%. This specimen consisted of CD4+ or CD8+ T cells sorted from blood, obtained in a trial of the OX40 agonist ivuxolimab. These TCRs come from an adult with an advanced solid tumor such as melanoma, head and neck, liver or kidney cancer. CDR3s include the opening cysteine and the closing phenylalanine or tryptophan. D genes are given only for firm matches. Some rows have no size entry. The others give once, few or many, or a class for an expanded clone.

few,-,14,TRBV19,TRBJ1-1,CASSIVQGGTEAFF,TGTGCCAGTAGTATAGTACAGGGAGGCACTGAAGCTTTCTTT
few,TRBD2,18,TRBV5-4,TRBJ2-1,CASSRTSGGRSSYNEQFF,TGTGCCAGCAGCCGGACTAGCGGGGGCCGCAGCTCCTACAATGAGCAGTTCTTC
-,-,14,TRBV10-1,TRBJ2-7,CASSPGARSYEQYF,TGCGCCAGCAGCCCAGGGGCGAGATCCTACGAGCAGTACTTC
-,TRBD1,15,TRBV29-1,TRBJ2-4,CSVASGTGQGNIQYF,TGCAGCGTTGCTTCAGGGACTGGACAGGGAAACATTCAGTACTTC
-,TRBD2,15,TRBV6-1,TRBJ2-1,CASSSGTSGRNEQFF,TGTGCCAGCAGTTCCGGGACTAGCGGTCGCAATGAGCAGTTCTTC
-,-,14,TRBV7-9,TRBJ1-1,CASSLADRVTEAFF,TGTGCCAGCAGCTTAGCGGACAGAGTGACTGAAGCTTTCTTT
-,-,13,TRBV30,TRBJ2-7,CAWSLNRNGEQYF,TGTGCCTGGAGCCTCAACAGGAACGGCGAGCAGTACTTC
-,-,16,TRBV5-5,TRBJ1-3,CASSLGPVSYGDTIYF,TGTGCCAGCAGCTTGGGACCCGTATCATATGGGGACACCATATATTTT
-,-,10,TRBV7-9,TRBJ2-5,CASSQETQYF,TGTGCCAGCAGCCAAGAGACCCAGTACTTC
-,-,13,TRBV5-1,TRBJ2-5,CASSLYREETQYF,TGCGCCAGCAGCTTGTATCGGGAAGAGACCCAGTACTTC
few,-,16,TRBV7-2,TRBJ1-3,CASSLGQAPSGNTIYF,TGTGCCAGCAGCTTAGGACAGGCACCCTCTGGAAACACCATATATTTT
-,-,17,TRBV7-5,TRBJ2-7,CARSLVAGVSESYEQYF,TGTGCCAGAAGCTTAGTGGCAGGGGTTTCGGAATCCTACGAGCAGTACTTC
-,-,12,TRBV14,TRBJ2-5,CASSQHLETQYF,TGTGCCAGCAGCCAGCACTTAGAGACCCAGTACTTC
-,-,14,TRBV4-1,TRBJ2-5,CASSQNRFQETQYF,TGCGCCAGCAGCCAAAATCGGTTCCAAGAGACCCAGTACTTC
-,TRBD1,14,TRBV5-1,TRBJ1-1,CASSRGTGGTEAFF,TGCGCCAGCAGCCGAGGGACAGGGGGCACTGAAGCTTTCTTT
-,-,13,TRBV7-9,TRBJ1-5,CASSLAPHQPQHF,TGTGCCAGCAGCTTAGCGCCTCATCAGCCCCAGCATTTT